Each of the 12 T cell receptor beta chains below was sequenced from the same sample in a study of T cells in Graves' hyperthyroidism and ophthalmopathy. TCR beta CDR3 region amplification was performed from RNA transcripts. A set of HTBI primers served as the primers for a first-round RT-PCR of the TCR CDR3. TCRdb re-derived calls from the multiplex PCR reads in MiXCR, one entry per CDR3 protein. The data contain around 540,000 distinct CDR3 sequences, around 15% of them singletons. What was sequenced was blood. The receptors derive from a woman aged 30 to 39 with Graves' ophthalmopathy.

This clonotype was seen more than once but under ten times. This chain connects TRBV29-1 to TRBJ2-1, with D unclear. V lost 4 bases to trimming and J lost 6 bases, with 4 bases between them. Germline values: CDR1 SQVTM, CDR2 ANQGSEA. The length of the CDR3 is 10 residues. The chain's CDR3 is CSVVINEQFF. The CDR3 region has the DNA TGCAGCGTTGTAATCAATGAGCAGTTCTTC.

This clonotype has just a few counts. V gene TRBV7-9 combines with J gene TRBJ2-7; D perhaps matches TRBD2 (5 bases). The V end was cut by 6 bases, the J end by 2 bases, with 14 bases between. This CDR3 has 14 residues. Germline V CDR1 and CDR2: SEHNR, FQNEAQ (reference sequence). As DNA, the CDR3 is TGTGCCAGCAGAAGCACGGGGAGCCCCTACGAGCAGTACTTC. Its protein product is CASRSTGSPYEQYF.

The chain couples TRBV4-1 to TRBJ2-1, with 11 bases lining up with TRBD1. The CDR3 contains 15 residues. Trimming took 4 bases from V and 6 from J; bases not matched to a gene: 5. CDR1 is MGHRA and CDR2 is YSYEKL in the germline V gene. CDR3 bases: TGCGCCAGCAGCCGGTCCGGGACAGGGGGCAATGAGCAGTTCTTC. This codes for CASSRSGTGGNEQFF.

A few counts support this clonotype. The rearrangement links TRBV5-1 to TRBJ2-5, with 7 nucleotides matching TRBD2. The germline CDR1 and CDR2 sequences are SGHRS and YFSETQ. The CDR3 runs to 15 residues. V lost 3 bases to trimming and J lost 2 bases; unmatched junction nucleotides: 7. The CDR3 region has the DNA TGCGCCAGCAGCTCAACTCTTAGCGGGCAAGAGACCCAGTACTTC. Its protein product is CASSSTLSGQETQYF. Full variable domain (remainder filled in from reference TRBV5-1 and TRBJ2-5): KAGVTQTPRYLIKTRGQQVTLSCSPISGHRSVSWYQQTPGQGLQFLFEYFSETQRNKGNFPGRFSGRQFSNSRSEMNVSTLELGDSALYLCASSSTLSGQETQYFGPGTRLLVL.

In its sample, this clonotype was seen a few times. One end of the junction does not line up with germline, which may come from a read error. The genes are TRBV5-1 and TRBJ2-7; D is unclear. Germline CDR1 SGHRS, CDR2 YFSETQ. The CDR3 contains 15 residues. This CDR3 reads CASSLERAFTYEQHF. The CDR3 DNA reads as TGCGCCAGCAGCTTGGAACGGGCGTTTACCTACGAGCAGCACTTC.

This clonotype came up a few times. This chain joins TRBV2 and TRBJ2-3; D is possibly TRBD1 or TRBD2 (5 bases each). The CDR3 is 15 residues long. Germline V CDR1 and CDR2: SNHLY, FYNNEI. V was pared by 4 bases and J by 4 bases, with 15 bases between. For the CDR3, the DNA is TGTGCCAGCAGTGTGGGGGTCAGGTTTTCAGATACGCAGTATTTT. This sequence encodes CASSVGVRFSDTQYF.

This clonotype occurred many times. One end of the junction is discordant with germline, which a read error may explain. The rearrangement uses TRBV2 and TRBJ1-5; tentative D call: TRBD1 (6 bases). Germline V gene sequence: CDR1 SNHLY, CDR2 FYNNEI. The CDR3 extends over 13 amino acids. The CDR3 spells CASSETGKQPQHF. The CDR3 DNA is TGTGCCAGCAGTGAGACAGGCAAACAGCCCCAGCATTTT.

In this sample, this clonotype turned up many times. This rearrangement joins TRBV20-1 to TRBJ1-1; 7 bases agree with TRBD1. The CDR3 consists of 14 residues. CDR1 and CDR2 (germline): DFQATT, SNEGSKA (reference sequence). Unmatched junction bases numbered 7, after V lost 2 bases and J lost 4 bases. This CDR3 reads CSARKDREVTEAFF. The CDR3 DNA sequence: TGCAGTGCTAGAAAAGACAGGGAGGTCACTGAAGCTTTCTTT.

The chain joins TRBV3-1 to TRBJ2-5; D possibly corresponds to TRBD2 (6 bases). V lost 4 bases, J lost 7 bases, and 19 bases lay in between. The germline CDR1 and CDR2 sequences are LGHDT and YNNKEL (reference sequence). The CDR3 contains 15 residues. CDR3 amino acids: CASSLAASRRGTQYF. Here the CDR3 DNA reads TGTGCCAGCAGCCTCGCCGCTAGTCGGAGGGGGACCCAGTACTTC.

This clonotype came up many times. This rearrangement joins TRBV7-6 to TRBJ2-1; 7 bases are shared with TRBD2. J lost 8 bases, V lost 2 bases, and 9 bases had no gene match. Germline loops: CDR1 SGHVS, CDR2 FNYEAQ. The CDR3 length is 15 residues. This CDR3 reads CASSLQGGRGHEQFF. CDR3 DNA: TGTGCCAGCAGCTTACAGGGCGGGAGAGGGCATGAGCAGTTCTTC.

This clonotype was counted a few times. This chain links TRBV27 with TRBJ1-6, with D unclear. The CDR3 spans 12 residues. The germline CDR1 and CDR2 sequences are MNHEY and SMNVEV (reference sequence). Trimming took off 2 bases at V and 9 bases at J, with 5 bases between the two ends. CDR3: CASSLQSSPLHF. DNA for the CDR3: TGTGCCAGCAGTTTACAGAGTTCACCCCTCCACTTT.

The chain joins TRBV12-3 or TRBV12-4 to TRBJ1-6; D call uncertain. The CDR3 runs to 12 residues. V lost 6 bases and J 7 bases, leaving 7 bases between the germline ends. CDR3 bases: TGTGCCAGCAGCTTCGGCAATTCACCCCTCCACTTT. This encodes CASSFGNSPLHF.